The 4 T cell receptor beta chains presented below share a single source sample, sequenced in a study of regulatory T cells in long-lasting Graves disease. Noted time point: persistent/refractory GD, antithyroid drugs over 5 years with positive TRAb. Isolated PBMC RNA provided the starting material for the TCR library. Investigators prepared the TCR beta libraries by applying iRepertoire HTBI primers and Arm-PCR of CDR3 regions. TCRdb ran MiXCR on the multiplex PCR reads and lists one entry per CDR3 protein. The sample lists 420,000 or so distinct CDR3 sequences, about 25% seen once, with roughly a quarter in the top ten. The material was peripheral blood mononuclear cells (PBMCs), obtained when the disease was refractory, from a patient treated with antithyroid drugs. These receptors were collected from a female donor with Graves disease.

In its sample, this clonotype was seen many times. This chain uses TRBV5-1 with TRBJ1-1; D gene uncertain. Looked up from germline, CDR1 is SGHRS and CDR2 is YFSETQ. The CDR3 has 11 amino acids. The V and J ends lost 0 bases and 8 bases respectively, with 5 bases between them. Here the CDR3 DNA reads TGCGCCAGCAGCTTGGAAGACGAAGCTTTCTTT. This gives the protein CASSLEDEAFF.

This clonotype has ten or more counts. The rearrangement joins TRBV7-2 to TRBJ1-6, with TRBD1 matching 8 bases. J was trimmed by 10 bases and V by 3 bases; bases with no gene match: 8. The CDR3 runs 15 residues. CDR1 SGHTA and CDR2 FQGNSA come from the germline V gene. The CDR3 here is CASSLSRGLGSPLHF. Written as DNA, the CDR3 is TGTGCCAGCAGCTTGAGCAGGGGGCTAGGGTCACCCCTCCACTTT.

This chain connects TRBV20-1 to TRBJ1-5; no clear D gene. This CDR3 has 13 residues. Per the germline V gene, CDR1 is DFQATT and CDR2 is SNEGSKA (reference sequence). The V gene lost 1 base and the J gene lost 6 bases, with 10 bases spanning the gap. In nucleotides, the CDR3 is TGCAGTGCTAGAGGGGTCAATGGTCAGCCCCAGCATTTT. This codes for CSARGVNGQPQHF.

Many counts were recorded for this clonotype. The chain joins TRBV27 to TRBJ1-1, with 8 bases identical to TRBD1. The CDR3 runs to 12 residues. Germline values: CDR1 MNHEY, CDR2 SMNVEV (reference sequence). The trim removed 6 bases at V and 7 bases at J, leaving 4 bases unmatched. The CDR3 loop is CASRRQGHEAFF. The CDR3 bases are TGTGCCAGCAGGAGACAGGGGCATGAAGCTTTCTTT.